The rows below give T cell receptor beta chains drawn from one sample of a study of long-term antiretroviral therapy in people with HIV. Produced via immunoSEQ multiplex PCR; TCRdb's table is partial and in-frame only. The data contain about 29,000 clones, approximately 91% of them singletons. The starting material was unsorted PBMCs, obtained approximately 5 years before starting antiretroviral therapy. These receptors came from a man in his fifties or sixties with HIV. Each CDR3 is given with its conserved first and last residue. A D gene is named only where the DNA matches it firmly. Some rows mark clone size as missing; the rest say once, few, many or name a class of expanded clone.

CDR3 protein: CASSGQGGNTIYF
CDR3 DNA: TGTGCCAGCAGCGGACAGGGTGGAAACACCATATATTTT
V gene: TRBV7-8
D gene: TRBD1
clone size: NA
J gene: TRBJ1-3

CDR3 protein: CASSLVWDRGHEQYF
CDR3 DNA: TGTGCCAGCAGCTTGGTCTGGGACAGGGGGCACGAGCAGTACTTC
V gene: TRBV5-6
D gene: TRBD1
clone size: NA
J gene: TRBJ2-7

CDR3 protein: CASSPRSYNEQFF
CDR3 DNA: TGCGCCAGCAGCCCCCGGAGTTACAATGAGCAGTTCTTC
V gene: TRBV4-1
D gene: NA
clone size: NA
J gene: TRBJ2-1

CDR3 protein: CASSLLASGANTGELFF
CDR3 DNA: TGTGCCAGCAGCTTGTTGGCTAGCGGGGCAAACACCGGGGAGCTGTTTTTT
V gene: TRBV5-7
D gene: TRBD2
clone size: once
J gene: TRBJ2-2

CDR3 protein: CASSSNSNQPQHF
CDR3 DNA: TGTGCCAGCAGCTCTAATAGCAATCAGCCCCAGCATTTT
V gene: TRBV9
D gene: NA
clone size: NA
J gene: TRBJ1-5

CDR3 protein: CASSPGLAGAPVGELFF
CDR3 DNA: TGTGCCAGCAGTCCTGGACTAGCGGGGGCCCCGGTTGGGGAGCTGTTTTTT
V gene: TRBV28
D gene: TRBD2
clone size: NA
J gene: TRBJ2-2

CDR3 protein: CASSQVSGSNQYF
CDR3 DNA: TGTGCCAGCAGCCAAGTGAGTGGGTCGAACCAGTACTTC
V gene: TRBV4-2
D gene: NA
clone size: NA
J gene: TRBJ2-7

CDR3 protein: CASSNKPAEDEQYF
CDR3 DNA: TGTGCCAGCAGCAATAAACCTGCCGAAGACGAGCAGTACTTC
V gene: TRBV21-1
D gene: NA
clone size: NA
J gene: TRBJ2-7

CDR3 protein: CASSYGKNRELFF
CDR3 DNA: TGTGCCAGCAGTTATGGAAAAAACAGGGAGCTGTTTTTT
V gene: TRBV6-5
D gene: NA
clone size: NA
J gene: TRBJ2-2

CDR3 protein: CASSVARLSHTDTQYF
CDR3 DNA: TGTGCCAGCAGCGTAGCCCGCCTATCCCACACAGATACGCAGTATTTT
V gene: TRBV9
D gene: NA
clone size: NA
J gene: TRBJ2-3

CDR3 protein: CSVGVQSGTDTQYF
CDR3 DNA: TGCAGCGTTGGGGTTCAATCCGGCACAGATACGCAGTATTTT
V gene: TRBV29-1
D gene: NA
clone size: NA
J gene: TRBJ2-3

CDR3 protein: CASSLHPGGAETQYF
CDR3 DNA: TGTGCCAGCAGTCTCCATCCGGGGGGGGCGGAGACCCAGTACTTC
V gene: TRBV11-3
D gene: TRBD2
clone size: NA
J gene: TRBJ2-5

CDR3 protein: CASSPDTNYGYTF
CDR3 DNA: TGTGCCAGCAGTCCGGACACCAACTATGGCTACACCTTC
V gene: TRBV5-4
D gene: NA
clone size: NA
J gene: TRBJ1-2

CDR3 protein: CASSWGGTSGNNEQFF
CDR3 DNA: TGCGCCAGCAGCTGGGGGGGGACTAGCGGGAATAATGAGCAGTTCTTC
V gene: TRBV5-1
D gene: TRBD2
clone size: NA
J gene: TRBJ2-1

CDR3 protein: CASSYASGDQQYF
CDR3 DNA: TGTGCCAGCAGTTACGCTTCAGGGGACCAGCAGTACTTC
V gene: TRBV6-5
D gene: NA
clone size: NA
J gene: TRBJ2-7

CDR3 protein: CASSEGALGTGELFF
CDR3 DNA: TGCGCCAGCAGCGAGGGGGCCCTTGGGACCGGGGAGCTGTTTTTT
V gene: TRBV5-1
D gene: TRBD1
clone size: once
J gene: TRBJ2-2

CDR3 protein: CASSQEGEQYF
CDR3 DNA: TGTGCCAGCAGCCAAGAAGGCGAGCAGTACTTC
V gene: TRBV4-2
D gene: NA
clone size: once
J gene: TRBJ2-7

CDR3 protein: CAIGGLAGKIYEQYF
CDR3 DNA: TGTGCCATCGGGGGACTAGCGGGGAAGATCTACGAGCAGTACTTC
V gene: TRBV10-3
D gene: TRBD2
clone size: NA
J gene: TRBJ2-7

CDR3 protein: CSVGRRGGEKLFF
CDR3 DNA: TGCAGCGTTGGAAGGCGAGGGGGTGAAAAACTGTTTTTT
V gene: TRBV29-1
D gene: NA
clone size: NA
J gene: TRBJ1-4

CDR3 protein: CASNKRTGRKAFF
CDR3 DNA: TGTGCCAGCAATAAGAGGACAGGGCGTAAAGCTTTCTTT
V gene: TRBV21-1
D gene: NA
clone size: NA
J gene: TRBJ1-1

CDR3 protein: CASSLEGTGELFF
CDR3 DNA: TGCGCCAGCAGCTTGGAGGGAACCGGGGAGCTGTTTTTT
V gene: TRBV5-1
D gene: NA
clone size: few
J gene: TRBJ2-2

CDR3 protein: CAISEPGEGRDGYTF
CDR3 DNA: TGTGCCATCAGTGAGCCAGGGGAGGGTAGGGATGGCTACACCTTC
V gene: TRBV10-3
D gene: NA
clone size: NA
J gene: TRBJ1-2

CDR3 protein: CASSLEMGSPLHF
CDR3 DNA: TGTGCCAGCAGCTTAGAAATGGGTTCACCCCTCCACTTT
V gene: TRBV11-2
D gene: NA
clone size: once
J gene: TRBJ1-6

CDR3 protein: CASRPSRGQGDEKLFF
CDR3 DNA: TGTGCCAGCAGACCTTCGCGGGGGCAGGGTGATGAAAAACTGTTTTTT
V gene: TRBV2
D gene: NA
clone size: NA
J gene: TRBJ1-4

CDR3 protein: CSVDGFYGYTF
CDR3 DNA: TGCAGCGTCGATGGATTCTATGGCTACACCTTC
V gene: TRBV29-1
D gene: NA
clone size: NA
J gene: TRBJ1-2

CDR3 protein: CASKRSLGQGAQETQYF
CDR3 DNA: TGTGCCAGTAAGCGGTCCCTCGGACAGGGGGCCCAAGAGACCCAGTACTTC
V gene: TRBV19
D gene: TRBD1
clone size: NA
J gene: TRBJ2-5

CDR3 protein: CASSIQRWGEKLFF
CDR3 DNA: TGTGCCAGCAGCATACAGCGGTGGGGTGAAAAACTGTTTTTT
V gene: TRBV7-9
D gene: NA
clone size: NA
J gene: TRBJ1-4

CDR3 protein: CASSYSAGWYF
CDR3 DNA: TGTGCCAGCAGTTACAGCGCTGGGTGGTACTTC
V gene: TRBV6-6
D gene: NA
clone size: once
J gene: TRBJ2-7

CDR3 protein: CASSRNYEQYF
CDR3 DNA: TGTGCCAGCAGCCGAAACTACGAGCAGTACTTC
V gene: TRBV7-2
D gene: NA
clone size: NA
J gene: TRBJ2-7

CDR3 protein: CASSAKDRGRNEQYF
CDR3 DNA: TGCGCCAGCAGCGCCAAGGACAGGGGGCGGAACGAGCAGTACTTC
V gene: TRBV5-1
D gene: TRBD1
clone size: NA
J gene: TRBJ2-7

CDR3 protein: CASSWSELNTEAFF
CDR3 DNA: TGTGCCAGCAGCTGGTCGGAACTAAACACTGAAGCTTTCTTT
V gene: TRBV7-2
D gene: NA
clone size: NA
J gene: TRBJ1-1

CDR3 protein: CASSLVPRETGELFF
CDR3 DNA: TGTGCCAGCAGCTTAGTCCCCCGGGAGACCGGGGAGCTGTTTTTT
V gene: TRBV7-9
D gene: NA
clone size: NA
J gene: TRBJ2-2

CDR3 protein: CASSLRRAVARAYEQYF
CDR3 DNA: TGTGCCAGCAGTTTACGCCGTGCAGTGGCCAGAGCCTACGAGCAGTACTTC
V gene: TRBV28
D gene: NA
clone size: NA
J gene: TRBJ2-7

CDR3 protein: CASSLGETQYF
CDR3 DNA: TGTGCCAGCAGCTTAGGCGAGACCCAGTACTTC
V gene: TRBV11-3
D gene: NA
clone size: NA
J gene: TRBJ2-5

CDR3 protein: CASSVDNSDQPQHF
CDR3 DNA: TGTGCCAGCAGCGTAGACAATTCGGATCAGCCCCAGCATTTT
V gene: TRBV9
D gene: NA
clone size: once
J gene: TRBJ1-5

CDR3 protein: CASSLSPVSSPLHF
CDR3 DNA: TGTGCCAGCAGCTTATCCCCCGTCAGCTCACCCCTCCACTTT
V gene: TRBV7-2
D gene: NA
clone size: NA
J gene: TRBJ1-6

CDR3 protein: CASSLFSNTGELFF
CDR3 DNA: TGTGCCAGCAGTTTATTCTCGAACACCGGGGAGCTGTTTTTT
V gene: TRBV27
D gene: NA
clone size: NA
J gene: TRBJ2-2

CDR3 protein: CASSGMTGSYEQYF
CDR3 DNA: TGTGCCAGCAGCGGTATGACAGGTTCCTACGAGCAGTACTTC
V gene: TRBV5-6
D gene: NA
clone size: NA
J gene: TRBJ2-7

CDR3 protein: CASSRPGDTSNYGYTF
CDR3 DNA: TGTGCCAGCAGCAGACCGGGGGACACGTCTAACTATGGCTACACCTTC
V gene: TRBV5-4
D gene: NA
clone size: once
J gene: TRBJ1-2

CDR3 protein: CASSGDSRNQPQHF
CDR3 DNA: TGTGCCAGCAGTGGGGACAGTAGGAATCAGCCCCAGCATTTT
V gene: TRBV2
D gene: TRBD1
clone size: once
J gene: TRBJ1-5

CDR3 protein: CASSSTASYGYTF
CDR3 DNA: TGTGCCAGCAGCTCGACGGCCAGCTATGGCTACACCTTC
V gene: TRBV9
D gene: NA
clone size: NA
J gene: TRBJ1-2

CDR3 protein: CASGLERYEQYF
CDR3 DNA: TGTGCTAGTGGTTTGGAGAGATACGAGCAGTACTTC
V gene: TRBV12-5
D gene: NA
clone size: NA
J gene: TRBJ2-7

CDR3 protein: CSAVGGSDKYGYTF
CDR3 DNA: TGCAGCGCCGTGGGGGGCAGCGATAAGTATGGCTACACCTTC
V gene: TRBV29-1
D gene: NA
clone size: NA
J gene: TRBJ1-2

CDR3 protein: CASSFLGGLANTEAFF
CDR3 DNA: TGTGCCAGCAGCTTCTTGGGGGGCCTAGCGAACACTGAAGCTTTCTTT
V gene: TRBV7-2
D gene: NA
clone size: NA
J gene: TRBJ1-1

CDR3 protein: CASSLEPGRSNEQFF
CDR3 DNA: TGTGCCAGCAGCTTAGAACCCGGACGAAGCAATGAGCAGTTCTTC
V gene: TRBV7-2
D gene: NA
clone size: NA
J gene: TRBJ2-1

CDR3 protein: CAIRGGNEQFF
CDR3 DNA: TGTGCCATCAGAGGGGGCAATGAGCAGTTCTTC
V gene: TRBV10-3
D gene: NA
clone size: once
J gene: TRBJ2-1

CDR3 protein: CASSPSGTPSYEQYF
CDR3 DNA: TGTGCCAGCAGCCCCTCCGGGACACCCTCCTACGAGCAGTACTTC
V gene: TRBV7-2
D gene: NA
clone size: NA
J gene: TRBJ2-7

CDR3 protein: CASSEGGQGPNEKLFF
CDR3 DNA: TGTGCCAGCAGCGAGGGGGGTCAGGGGCCGAATGAAAAACTGTTTTTT
V gene: TRBV9
D gene: NA
clone size: NA
J gene: TRBJ1-4

CDR3 protein: CASSIFRASEQYF
CDR3 DNA: TGCGCCAGCAGCATTTTTAGGGCCAGCGAGCAGTACTTC
V gene: TRBV5-1
D gene: NA
clone size: NA
J gene: TRBJ2-7

CDR3 protein: CASSIDRTYEQYF
CDR3 DNA: TGTGCCAGCAGCATCGACAGAACCTACGAGCAGTACTTC
V gene: TRBV7-2
D gene: NA
clone size: few
J gene: TRBJ2-7

CDR3 protein: CASSSGARWQETQYF
CDR3 DNA: TGTGCCAGCTCGTCGGGGGCCAGGTGGCAAGAGACCCAGTACTTC
V gene: TRBV2
D gene: NA
clone size: few
J gene: TRBJ2-5

CDR3 protein: CASSLYEKLFF
CDR3 DNA: TGTGCCAGCAGCTTGTATGAAAAACTGTTTTTT
V gene: TRBV7-9
D gene: NA
clone size: NA
J gene: TRBJ1-4

CDR3 protein: CASSEEGLRNQPQHF
CDR3 DNA: TGTGCCAGCAGTGAAGAGGGGCTTCGCAATCAGCCCCAGCATTTT
V gene: TRBV6-1
D gene: NA
clone size: NA
J gene: TRBJ1-5

CDR3 protein: CASSLGSWTGGGTQYF
CDR3 DNA: TGTGCCAGCAGCTTAGGGTCCTGGACAGGGGGTGGGACCCAGTACTTC
V gene: TRBV7-2
D gene: TRBD1
clone size: NA
J gene: TRBJ2-5

CDR3 protein: CASSHKTGGYEQYF
CDR3 DNA: TGTGCCAGCAGCCATAAAACTGGGGGGTACGAGCAGTACTTC
V gene: TRBV5-4
D gene: NA
clone size: NA
J gene: TRBJ2-7

CDR3 protein: CASSFGRGYEQYF
CDR3 DNA: TGTGCCAGCAGCTTCGGGAGGGGCTACGAGCAGTACTTC
V gene: TRBV7-9
D gene: TRBD2
clone size: NA
J gene: TRBJ2-7

CDR3 protein: CASSVGTAETQYF
CDR3 DNA: TGTGCCAGCAGCGTGGGGACTGCAGAGACCCAGTACTTC
V gene: TRBV9
D gene: NA
clone size: NA
J gene: TRBJ2-5